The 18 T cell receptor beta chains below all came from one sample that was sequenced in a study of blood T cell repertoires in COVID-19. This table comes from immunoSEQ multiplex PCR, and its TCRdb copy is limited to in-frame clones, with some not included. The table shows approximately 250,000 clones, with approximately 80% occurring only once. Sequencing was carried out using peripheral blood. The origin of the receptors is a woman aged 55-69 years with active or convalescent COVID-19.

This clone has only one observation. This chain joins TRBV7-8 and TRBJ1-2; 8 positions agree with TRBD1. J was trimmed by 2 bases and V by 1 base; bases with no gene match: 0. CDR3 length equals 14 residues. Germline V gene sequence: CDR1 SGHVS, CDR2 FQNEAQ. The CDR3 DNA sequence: TGTGCCAGCAGCTTAGGGACAGGGAACTATGGCTACACCTTC. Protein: CASSLGTGNYGYTF.

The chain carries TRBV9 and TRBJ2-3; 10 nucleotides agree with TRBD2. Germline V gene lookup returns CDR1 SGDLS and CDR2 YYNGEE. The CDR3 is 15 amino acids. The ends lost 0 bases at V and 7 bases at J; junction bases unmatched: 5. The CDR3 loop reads CASSVDPSGRHTQYF. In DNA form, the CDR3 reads TGTGCCAGCAGCGTAGATCCTAGCGGGAGACATACGCAGTATTTT.

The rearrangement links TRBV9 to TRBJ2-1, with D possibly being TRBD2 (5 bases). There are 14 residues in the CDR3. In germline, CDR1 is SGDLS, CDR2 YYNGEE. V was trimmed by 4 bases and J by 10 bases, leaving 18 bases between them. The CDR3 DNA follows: TGTGCCAGCAGCCTCCTACTAGACACCAAGGAGCAGTTCTTC. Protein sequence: CASSLLLDTKEQFF.

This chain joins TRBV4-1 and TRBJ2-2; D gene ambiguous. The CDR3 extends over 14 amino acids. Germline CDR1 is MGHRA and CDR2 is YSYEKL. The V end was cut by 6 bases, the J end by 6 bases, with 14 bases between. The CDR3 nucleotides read TGCGCCAGCAGAGCCAGCGCCTTGTCCGGGGAGCTGTTTTTT. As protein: CASRASALSGELFF.

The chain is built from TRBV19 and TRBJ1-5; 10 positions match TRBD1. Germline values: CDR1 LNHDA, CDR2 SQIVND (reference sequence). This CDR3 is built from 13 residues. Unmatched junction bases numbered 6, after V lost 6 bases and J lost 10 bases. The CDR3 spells CASSEGTGVPQHF. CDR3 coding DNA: TGTGCCAGTAGCGAAGGGACAGGGGTTCCCCAGCATTTT.

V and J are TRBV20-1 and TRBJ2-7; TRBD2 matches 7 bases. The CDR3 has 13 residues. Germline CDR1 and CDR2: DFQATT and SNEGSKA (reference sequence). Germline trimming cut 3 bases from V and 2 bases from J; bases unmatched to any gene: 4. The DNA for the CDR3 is TGCAGTGCTAGTGGGCTAGCGGCCTACGAGCAGTACTTC. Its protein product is CSASGLAAYEQYF.

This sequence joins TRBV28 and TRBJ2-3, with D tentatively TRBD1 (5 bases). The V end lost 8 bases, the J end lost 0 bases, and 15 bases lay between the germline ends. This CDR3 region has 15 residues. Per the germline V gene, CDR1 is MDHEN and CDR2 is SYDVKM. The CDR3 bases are TGTGCCAGCTTGAGGCAGGGATCGAGCACAGATACGCAGTATTTT. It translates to CASLRQGSSTDTQYF.

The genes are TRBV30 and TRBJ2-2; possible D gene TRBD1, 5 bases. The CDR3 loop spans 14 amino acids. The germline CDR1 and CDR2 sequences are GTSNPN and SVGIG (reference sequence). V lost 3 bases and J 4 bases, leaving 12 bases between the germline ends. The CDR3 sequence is CAWSRQGATGELFF. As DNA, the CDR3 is TGTGCCTGGAGCAGGCAGGGTGCCACCGGGGAGCTGTTTTTT.

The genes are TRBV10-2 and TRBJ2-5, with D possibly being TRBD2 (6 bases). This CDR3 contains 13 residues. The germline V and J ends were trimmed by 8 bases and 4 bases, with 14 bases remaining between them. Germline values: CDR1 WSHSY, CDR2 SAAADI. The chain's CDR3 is CASGRGLGETQYF. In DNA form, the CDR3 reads TGCGCCAGCGGACGGGGACTTGGAGAGACCCAGTACTTC.

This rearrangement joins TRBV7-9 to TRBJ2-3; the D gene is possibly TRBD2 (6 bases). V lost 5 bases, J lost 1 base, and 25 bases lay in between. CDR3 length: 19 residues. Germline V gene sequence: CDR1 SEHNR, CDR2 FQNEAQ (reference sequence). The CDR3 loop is CASSTLIGLAEEGTDTQYF. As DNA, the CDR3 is TGTGCCAGCAGCACCCTAATAGGATTAGCGGAGGAGGGCACAGATACGCAGTATTTT.

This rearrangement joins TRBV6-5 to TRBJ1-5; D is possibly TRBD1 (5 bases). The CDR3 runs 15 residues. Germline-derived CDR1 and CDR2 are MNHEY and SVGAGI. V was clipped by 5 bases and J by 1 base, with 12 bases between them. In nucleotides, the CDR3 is TGTGCCAGCAGTCTCCAGGGTTTGAGCAATCAGCCCCAGCATTTT. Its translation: CASSLQGLSNQPQHF.

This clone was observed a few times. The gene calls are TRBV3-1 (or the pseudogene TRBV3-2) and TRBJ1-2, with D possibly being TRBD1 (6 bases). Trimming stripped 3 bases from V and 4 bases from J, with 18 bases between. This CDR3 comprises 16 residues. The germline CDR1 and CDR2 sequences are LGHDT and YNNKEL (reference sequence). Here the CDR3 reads CASSHQGGGQSYGYTF. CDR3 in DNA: TGTGCCAGCAGCCACCAAGGGGGGGGGCAGAGCTATGGCTACACCTTC.

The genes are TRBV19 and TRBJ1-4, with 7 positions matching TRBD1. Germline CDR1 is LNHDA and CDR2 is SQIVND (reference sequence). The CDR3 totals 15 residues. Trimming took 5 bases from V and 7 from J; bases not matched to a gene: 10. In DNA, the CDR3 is TGTGCCAGTAGTCCCATCGGACAGGCGAGTGAAAAACTGTTTTTT. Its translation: CASSPIGQASEKLFF.

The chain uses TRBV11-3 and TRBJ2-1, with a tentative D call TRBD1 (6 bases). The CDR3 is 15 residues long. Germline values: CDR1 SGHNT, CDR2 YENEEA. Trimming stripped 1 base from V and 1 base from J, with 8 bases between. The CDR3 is CASSLGTASYNEQFF. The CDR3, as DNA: TGTGCCAGCAGCTTAGGGACAGCGTCCTACAATGAGCAGTTCTTC. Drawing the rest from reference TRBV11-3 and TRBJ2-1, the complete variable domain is EAGVVQSPRYKIIEKKQPVAFWCNPISGHNTLYWYLQNLGQGPELLIRYENEEAVDDSQLPKDRFSAERLKGVDSTLKIQPAELGDSAVYLCASSLGTASYNEQFFGPGTRLTVL.

The CDR3 protein is CASSDSEGIGGSGDNEQFF. The CDR3 bases are TGTGCCAGCAGTGACTCCGAGGGAATAGGCGGGAGTGGGGACAATGAGCAGTTCTTC. The rearrangement links TRBV2 to TRBJ2-1; 7 nucleotides match TRBD2. The CDR3 is made up of 19 amino acids. Germline-derived CDR1 and CDR2 are SNHLY and FYNNEI. J lost 5 bases, V lost 3 bases, and 19 bases had no gene match.

For the CDR3, the DNA is TGTGCCAGCTCACCGGGGACTAGCGGGAGGCTCGACGAGCAGTACTTC. Protein product: CASSPGTSGRLDEQYF. V usage is TRBV18 and J usage is TRBJ2-7; 15 bases are shared with TRBD2. The CDR3 is 16 amino acids. V was pared by 3 bases and J by 5 bases, with 5 bases of the junction left unmatched. Germline CDR1 reads KGHSH; CDR2 reads LQKENI.

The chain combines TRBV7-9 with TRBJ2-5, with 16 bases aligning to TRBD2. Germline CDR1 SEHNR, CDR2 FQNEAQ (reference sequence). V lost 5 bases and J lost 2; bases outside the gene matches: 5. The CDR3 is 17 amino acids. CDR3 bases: TGTGCCAGCAGCCCCGGGACTAGCGGGGGGGCACAAGAGACCCAGTACTTC. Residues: CASSPGTSGGAQETQYF.

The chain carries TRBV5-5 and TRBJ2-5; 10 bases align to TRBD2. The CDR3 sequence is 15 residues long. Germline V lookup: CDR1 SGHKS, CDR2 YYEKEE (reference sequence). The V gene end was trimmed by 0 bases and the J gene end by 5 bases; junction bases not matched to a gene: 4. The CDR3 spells CASSLASGGVETQYF. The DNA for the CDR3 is TGTGCCAGCAGCTTGGCTAGCGGGGGAGTGGAGACCCAGTACTTC.